One and the same sample provided the 12 T cell receptor beta chains below, sequenced in a study of T cell responses to AZD1222 COVID-19 vaccine listed by TCRdb under 2021. The receptor library was made with the immunoSEQ multiplex PCR assay. TCRdb mirrors the immuneACCESS table, restricted to in-frame sequences. Some clones are absent from its copies; in checked studies, under half trace to an unresolved V gene, and the reason for the others is unknown. The sample table shows about 93,000 clones, and 86% are seen once. The ten largest make up around 8% of the sample. In light of the paper, this sample's time point label describes: baseline before first vaccination. This material consisted of peripheral blood, taken on day 0 of AZD1222 vaccination. The origin of the receptors is an adult in good health.

The chain uses TRBV7-9 and TRBJ1-1; D remains ambiguous. The CDR3 is 14 residues long. Trimming cost V 5 bases and J 0 bases, with 10 bases left between them. Germline loops: CDR1 SEHNR, CDR2 FQNEAQ (reference sequence). CDR3 residues: CASSTTQLNTEAFF. As DNA, the CDR3 is TGTGCCAGCAGCACGACCCAACTGAACACTGAAGCTTTCTTT.

This chain links TRBV7-6 with TRBJ1-1, with 9 bases fitting TRBD1. Unmatched junction bases numbered 3, after V lost 5 bases and J lost 5 bases. In germline, CDR1 is SGHVS, CDR2 FNYEAQ. CDR3 length equals 13 residues. CDR3 protein: CASSLQGATEAFF. The CDR3 DNA reads as TGTGCCAGCAGCCTACAGGGGGCTACTGAAGCTTTCTTT.

This clone showed up many times. This chain connects TRBV5-8 to TRBJ1-1, with D possibly matching TRBD1 (5 bases). CDR1 and CDR2 (germline): SGHTS, YDEGEE. Trimming left V 4 bases short and J 2 bases short, with 18 bases between. CDR3 length equals 16 residues. CDR3 sequence reads: CASSRFVTADNTEAFF. CDR3 DNA sequence: TGTGCCAGCAGCCGATTCGTGACAGCCGACAACACTGAAGCTTTCTTT.

The V gene is TRBV5-1, the J gene TRBJ1-3; TRBD1 matches at 9 bases. The CDR3 contains 14 residues. With V trimmed by 0 bases and J by 9 bases, 4 bases remained unmatched. CDR1 is SGHRS, CDR2 YFSETQ, per germline. This CDR3 is CASSLDRGQGTIYF. As DNA, the CDR3 is TGCGCCAGCAGCTTGGACAGGGGACAGGGCACCATATATTTT.

The V call is TRBV2, the J call TRBJ1-6; TRBD1 might be the D (5 bases). The V gene's germline CDR1 is SNHLY and CDR2 FYNNEI. This CDR3 has 15 residues. The V end lost 2 bases, the J end lost 10 bases, and 15 bases lay between the germline ends. The chain's CDR3 is CASSERWGEGSPLHF. The CDR3 DNA is TGTGCCAGCAGTGAACGTTGGGGCGAGGGATCACCCCTCCACTTT. The whole variable domain, filled in from reference TRBV2 and TRBJ1-6, reads EPEVTQTPSHQVTQMGQEVILRCVPISNHLYFYWYRQILGQKVEFLVSFYNNEISEKSEIFDDQFSVERPDGSNFTLKIRSTKLEDSAMYFCASSERWGEGSPLHFGNGTRLTVT.

This chain links TRBV9 with TRBJ2-2; D gene unclear. Germline-derived CDR1 and CDR2 are SGDLS and YYNGEE. The CDR3 totals 16 residues. V dropped 4 bases and J dropped 6 bases, with 19 bases sitting between them. The CDR3, as DNA: TGTGCCAGCAGCCGAGCCGTTCAGGTCGAGTCCGGGGAGCTGTTTTTT. Amino acids: CASSRAVQVESGELFF.

The rearrangement links TRBV19 to TRBJ1-5; unclear D gene. The CDR3 has 14 amino acids. The V gene's germline CDR1 is LNHDA and CDR2 SQIVND (reference sequence). V was cut by 3 bases and J by 4 bases, with 10 bases left in between. The CDR3 DNA reads as TGTGCCAGTAGTATTGGTAAGGCTAATCAGCCCCAGCATTTT. As protein: CASSIGKANQPQHF.

The V call is TRBV28, the J call TRBJ1-4; TRBD1 is a possible D gene (5 bases). The CDR3 loop spans 12 amino acids. V lost 6 bases, J lost 8 bases, and 10 bases lay in between. Per germline, CDR1 MDHEN and CDR2 SYDVKM. The CDR3 coding sequence is TGTGCCAGCAGAGGGGTTTGGGAAAAACTGTTTTTT. This translates into CASRGVWEKLFF.

The gene calls are TRBV25-1 and TRBJ1-3; D is uncertain. CDR1 is MGHDK and CDR2 is SYGVNS in the germline V gene. CDR3 size: 15 residues. V gave up 4 bases and J gave up 2 bases, with 12 bases separating them. The CDR3 DNA reads as TGTGCCAGCAGTGGAGCAGAAGGGCCTGGAAACACCATATATTTT. It translates to CASSGAEGPGNTIYF.

With respect to this clone: Distinct nucleotide sequences in the sample also encode this CDR3. This chain links TRBV11-3 with TRBJ1-1; D not certain. Germline loops: CDR1 SGHNT, CDR2 YENEEA. The CDR3 spans 13 residues. Trimming removed 5 bases from V and 0 bases from J, with 7 bases in between. The CDR3 is CASSLGLNTEAFF. In nucleotides, the CDR3 is TGTGCCAGCAGCCTTGGGCTGAACACTGAAGCTTTCTTT.

The rearrangement uses TRBV5-1 and TRBJ1-3; D gene unclear. V lost 0 bases to trimming and J lost 0 bases, with 7 bases between them. Germline CDR1 reads SGHRS; CDR2 reads YFSETQ. There are 15 residues in the CDR3. The CDR3 DNA reads as TGCGCCAGCAGCTTGGACGGCAGCTCTGGAAACACCATATATTTT. It codes for CASSLDGSSGNTIYF.

The chain links TRBV29-1 to TRBJ1-2; D is undetermined. V lost 1 base to trimming and J lost 7 bases, with 7 bases between them. CDR1 SQVTM and CDR2 ANQGSEA come from the germline V gene. The CDR3 runs 11 residues. CDR3 coding DNA: TGCAGCGTTGAAGGGACGGGTGGCTACACCTTC. Its translation: CSVEGTGGYTF.